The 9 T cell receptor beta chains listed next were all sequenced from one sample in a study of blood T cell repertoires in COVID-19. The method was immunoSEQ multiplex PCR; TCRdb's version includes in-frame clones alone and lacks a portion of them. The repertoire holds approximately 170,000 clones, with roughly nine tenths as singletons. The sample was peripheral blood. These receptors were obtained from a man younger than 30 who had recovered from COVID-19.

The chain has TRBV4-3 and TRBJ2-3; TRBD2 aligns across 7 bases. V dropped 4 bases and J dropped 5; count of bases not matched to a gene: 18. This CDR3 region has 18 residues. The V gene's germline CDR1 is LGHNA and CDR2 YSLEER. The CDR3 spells CASSPLPRGSGRGDTQYF. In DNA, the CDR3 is TGCGCCAGCAGCCCGCTACCCCGGGGTAGCGGGCGTGGAGATACGCAGTATTTT.

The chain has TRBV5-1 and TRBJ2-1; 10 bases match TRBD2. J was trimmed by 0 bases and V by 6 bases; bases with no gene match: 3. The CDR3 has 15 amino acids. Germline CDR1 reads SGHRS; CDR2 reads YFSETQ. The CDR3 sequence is CASTSGSSSYNEQFF. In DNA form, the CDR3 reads TGCGCCAGCACTAGCGGGAGTAGCTCCTACAATGAGCAGTTCTTC.

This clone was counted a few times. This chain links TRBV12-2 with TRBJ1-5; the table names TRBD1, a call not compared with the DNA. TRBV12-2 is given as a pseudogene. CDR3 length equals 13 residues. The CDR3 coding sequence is TGTGCAAGTCGCTTAGGAAGGGGTCAGCCCCAGCATTTT. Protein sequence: CASRLGRGQPQHF.

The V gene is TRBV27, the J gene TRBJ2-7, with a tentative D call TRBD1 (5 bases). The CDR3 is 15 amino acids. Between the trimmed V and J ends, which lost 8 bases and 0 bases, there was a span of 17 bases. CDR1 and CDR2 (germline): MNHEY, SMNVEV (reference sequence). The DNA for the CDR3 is TGTGCCAGCTCCCTCCTTACAGGCAGCTCCTACGAGCAGTACTTC. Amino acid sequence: CASSLLTGSSYEQYF.

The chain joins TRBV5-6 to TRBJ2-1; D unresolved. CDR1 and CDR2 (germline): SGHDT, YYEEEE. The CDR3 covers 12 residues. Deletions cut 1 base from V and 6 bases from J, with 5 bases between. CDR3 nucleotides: TGTGCCAGCAGCTTGCTCGGCAATGAGCAGTTCTTC. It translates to CASSLLGNEQFF.

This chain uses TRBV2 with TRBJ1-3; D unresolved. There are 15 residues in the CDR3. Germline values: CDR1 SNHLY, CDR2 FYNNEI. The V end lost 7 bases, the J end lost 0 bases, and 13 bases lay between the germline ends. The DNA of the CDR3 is TGTGCCAGCATACTCTCCCCGAGCTCTGGAAACACCATATATTTT. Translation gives CASILSPSSGNTIYF.

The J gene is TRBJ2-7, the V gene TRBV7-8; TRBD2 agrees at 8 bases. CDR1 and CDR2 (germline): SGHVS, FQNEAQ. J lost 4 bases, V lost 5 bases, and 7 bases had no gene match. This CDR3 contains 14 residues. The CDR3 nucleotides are TGTGCCAGCAGCCGGGGACTAGAGGCATACGAGCAGTACTTC. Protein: CASSRGLEAYEQYF.

CDR3 region: CASSWDPGQGNIETQYF. Written as DNA, the CDR3 is TGCGCCAGCAGCTGGGACCCGGGACAGGGAAACATAGAGACCCAGTACTTC. This chain links TRBV5-1 with TRBJ2-5; 9 bases are a match to TRBD1. Germline values: CDR1 SGHRS, CDR2 YFSETQ. This CDR3 is built from 17 residues. V dropped 3 bases and J dropped 4; count of bases not matched to a gene: 13. The variable domain in full, with the rest retrieved from reference TRBV5-1 and TRBJ2-5, is KAGVTQTPRYLIKTRGQQVTLSCSPISGHRSVSWYQQTPGQGLQFLFEYFSETQRNKGNFPGRFSGRQFSNSRSEMNVSTLELGDSALYLCASSWDPGQGNIETQYFGPGTRLLVL.

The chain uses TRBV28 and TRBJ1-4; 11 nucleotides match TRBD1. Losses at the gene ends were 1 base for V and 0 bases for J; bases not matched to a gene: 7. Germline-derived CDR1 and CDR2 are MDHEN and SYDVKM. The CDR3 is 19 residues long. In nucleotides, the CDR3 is TGTGCCAGCAGTTTATCCTTGGGACAGGGGGACGCAACTAATGAAAAACTGTTTTTT. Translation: CASSLSLGQGDATNEKLFF.